This T cell receptor beta chain was sequenced during a study of T cells after yellow fever vaccination (dated by TCRdb to the late 2010s). For the wider study: The SMART-Seq v4 Ultra Low Input RNA kit was used to prepare libraries from fractions with low cell numbers. To track T-cell clones before and after primary and booster YFV17D yellow fever vaccination, bulk TCR alpha and beta repertoires were sequenced longitudinally. The cohort comprised two healthy male donors, one aged 18 to 30 and one aged 30 to 40 years. Blood was collected at multiple timepoints before and after primary and secondary immunization, and bulk PBMC replicates and cell subsets were isolated.

This sample was sequenced with an Illumina NovaSeq 6000. Synthesis of TCR cDNA relied on 5'RACE template switching, a step that introduced a universal primer site along with unique molecular identifiers. cDNA synthesis was primed from both the TCR alpha and TCR beta constant segments. Library amplification used two PCR steps, and the second PCR step added sample barcodes and sequencing adapters. Sequencing of libraries was performed on Illumina HiSeq 2500 (2x100 bp) or NovaSeq (2x150 bp). As for how the authors treated the data: Reads were demultiplexed and collapsed into UMI consensus sequences with MIGEC, and V(D)J alignment was performed with MiXCR. Clonotypes responding to the vaccine were identified with edgeR on replicate PBMC samples, with the criteria of FDR below 0.01 and a log2 fold change above 5 up to day 15. Each bulk clonotype received a CD4 or CD8 identity based on whether the sequenced CD4 or CD8 repertoire contained that clonotype at higher abundance. TCRdb ran its own pipeline on the public reads, namely fastp trimming at Q25 and MiXCR clone calling, and kept in-frame beta chains. Rows with a matching CDR3 protein are joined into one entry that keeps the most common DNA and genes. None of the V and J calls come from the authors' own analysis; TCRdb made them. The table for this sample lists a few hundred thousand distinct CDR3 sequences; over 4% of them were counted only once. Of the sample, around 23% is held by the ten largest clones.

This clonotype was detected only a few times. Its recognized antigen is unknown. Base quality data are lacking; no much larger clone is found one base away. Paper-wide results and their limitations: The secondary T-cell response was weaker than the primary response but faster, peaking on day 5 instead of day 15. Computational filtering was required because FACS-sorted repertoires could contain abundant contaminating clonotypes from the bulk population. A small fraction of clonotypes showed up in both the CD4 and CD8 compartments, probably as a result of convergent recombination. Most clones expanded after primary vaccination were re-detected after the booster (almost 98% of CD4 and 88% of CD8), suggesting broad memory maintenance. Because the study included only a couple of donors, the extent to which the findings can be generalized is limited.

What the treatment or condition label conveys for this sample: live attenuated yellow fever vaccine strain. At every blood-draw timepoint, two biological replicates of bulk PBMCs were collected. A standard Ficoll-Paque protocol was used to isolate PBMCs from peripheral blood. RNA was extracted with TriZol from bulk PBMCs, CD4 and CD8 fractions, and dextramer-positive and dextramer-negative fractions. V is pared back by 0 bases and J by 0 bases, with 14 bases lying between the germline termini. The CDR3 starts with the cysteine, ends with the phenylalanine, and has 17 residues. Only the CDR3 region is kept as DNA, spanning 51 bases read in frame from base 1. Via the germline V gene, CDR1 is MGHRA and CDR2 YSYEKL.

The sequence joins TRBV4-1 to TRBJ1-1, and the D gene may be TRBD1, 6 bases matching. Here the sequenced sample was PBMCs, taken 5 days after the yellow fever booster vaccination. The TCR was taken from a man between 18 and 29 years old who received the YFV17D yellow fever vaccine. The CDR3 protein: CASSQDPLGTLNTEAFF. The DNA sequence reads TGCGCCAGCAGCCAAGACCCGTTGGGGACATTGAACACTGAAGCTTTCTTT.